The 22 T cell receptor beta chains given below trace back to one sample, sequenced in a study of CD8 T cells in ankylosing spondylitis. Each CDR3 protein gets one entry after TCRdb re-called the 5' RACE reads with MiXCR. This table holds 150,000 to 250,000 distinct CDR3 sequences, 9.5% to 15% found once. The source material was blood, either unsorted or a sorted T cell fraction (not recorded which). The receptor source for this set is a male donor with ankylosing spondylitis or in good health (not recorded which).

In this sample, this clonotype turned up a few times. V gene TRBV5-6 combines with J gene TRBJ1-1; D may be TRBD1 (6 bases). The CDR3 consists of 14 residues. The germline V gene encodes CDR1 SGHDT and CDR2 YYEEEE. Trimming shortened V by 6 bases and J by 2 bases, and 14 bases separated the two germline ends. The CDR3 nucleotides are TGTGCCAGCACCCCAGGGGTGGGTAACACTGAAGCTTTCTTT. As protein: CASTPGVGNTEAFF.

This clonotype was detected only a few times. The chain combines TRBV10-3 with TRBJ2-5; no firm D call. CDR1 and CDR2 from the germline V gene are ENHRY and SYGVKD. The CDR3 extends over 12 amino acids. The V gene lost 6 bases and the J gene lost 2 bases, with 7 bases spanning the gap. CDR3 amino acids: CAIRAGQETQYF. In nucleotides, the CDR3 is TGTGCCATCAGGGCAGGACAAGAGACCCAGTACTTC.

This clonotype occurred a few times. The chain carries TRBV15 and TRBJ1-3; D unresolved. Trimming removed 8 bases from V and 6 bases from J, with 20 bases in between. The CDR3 totals 15 residues. Germline CDR1 and CDR2: LNHNV and YYDKDF (reference sequence). CDR3 in DNA: TGTGCCACCCAACGTCGGGGAGGGTTTGCAAACACCATATATTTT. Translating it yields CATQRRGGFANTIYF.

The J gene is TRBJ2-1, the V gene TRBV15; D is possibly TRBD2 (5 bases). V lost 6 bases to trimming and J lost 3 bases, with 15 bases between them. The CDR3 extends over 15 amino acids. The germline gives CDR1 LNHNV, CDR2 YYDKDF (reference sequence). The CDR3 region is CATSGKAAYYNEQFF. DNA for the CDR3: TGTGCCACCAGTGGCAAAGCGGCCTACTACAATGAGCAGTTCTTC.

Many counts were recorded for this clonotype. The V gene is TRBV7-7, the J gene TRBJ2-3; D is unresolved. CDR1 is SSHAT and CDR2 is FNYEAQ in the germline V gene (reference sequence). V lost 6 bases and J 4 bases, leaving 8 bases between the germline ends. CDR3 length: 12 residues. The CDR3 spells CASSPGADTQYF. DNA for the CDR3: TGTGCCAGCAGTCCTGGTGCAGATACGCAGTATTTT.

This clonotype was counted at least ten times. The rearrangement links TRBV4-1 to TRBJ2-5; D is uncertain. Trimming removed 0 bases at V and 5 bases at J, with 4 bases between. CDR1 and CDR2 from the germline V gene are MGHRA and YSYEKL. The CDR3 length is 12 residues. The CDR3 protein is CASSQDHETQYF. The CDR3 nucleotides are TGCGCCAGCAGCCAAGATCACGAGACCCAGTACTTC.

The chain recombines TRBV30 with TRBJ2-3; possible D gene TRBD2, 6 bases. The V gene's germline CDR1 is GTSNPN and CDR2 SVGIG (reference sequence). This CDR3 comprises 15 residues. Between the trimmed V and J ends, which lost 3 bases and 2 bases, there was a span of 15 bases. As DNA, the CDR3 is TGTGCCTGGAGACCCTTAGGCGGGGTCACAGATACGCAGTATTTT. Translated: CAWRPLGGVTDTQYF.

This clonotype was seen only a few times. An end of the junction differs from the germline gene, which may be a read error. CDR3 sequence (DNA): TGTGCCAGCAGTGGGGGGACTAGCGGGAGGGTGATGCTCTTC. It encodes CASSGGTSGRVMLF. The chain employs TRBV25-1 and TRBJ2-1, with TRBD2 matching 16 bases. CDR3 size: 14 residues. The germline CDR1 and CDR2 sequences are MGHDK and SYGVNS.

V and J are TRBV6-5 and TRBJ1-2; 7 nucleotides align to TRBD1. After removal of 2 bases from V and 2 bases from J, the junction contained 11 bases not matched to a gene. The CDR3 is made up of 17 amino acids. Germline V gene sequence: CDR1 MNHEY, CDR2 SVGAGI. CDR3 nucleotide sequence: TGTGCCAGCAGTTACATGGCAGGGGGAGGATCAAACTATGGCTACACCTTC. Translating it yields CASSYMAGGGSNYGYTF.

CDR3 in DNA: TGTGCCAGCAGCACGAGACAGTACGAGCAGTACTTC. It codes for CASSTRQYEQYF. The V call is TRBV7-9, the J call TRBJ2-7; weak D call: TRBD1 (5 bases). Trimming stripped 5 bases from V and 4 bases from J, with 9 bases between. This CDR3 comprises 12 residues. CDR1 is SEHNR and CDR2 is FQNEAQ in the germline V gene (reference sequence).

This chain connects TRBV4-1 to TRBJ2-5, with D maybe TRBD2 (6 bases). V dropped 1 base and J dropped 2 bases, with 11 bases sitting between them. There are 15 residues in the CDR3. Germline loops: CDR1 MGHRA, CDR2 YSYEKL. The CDR3 coding sequence is TGCGCCAGCAGCCAAGGGGCGGGAACTCAAGAGACCCAGTACTTC. It yields the protein CASSQGAGTQETQYF.

Only a few counts were recorded for this clonotype. This chain connects TRBV12-3 or TRBV12-4 to TRBJ2-2; no clear D. The CDR3 is made up of 15 amino acids. V was cut by 6 bases and J by 3 bases, with 14 bases left in between. CDR3 residues: CASSLRAVDTGELFF. The CDR3 DNA reads as TGTGCCAGCAGCCTAAGGGCGGTGGACACCGGGGAGCTGTTTTTT.

The chain couples TRBV6-1 to TRBJ2-7, with 7 bases matching TRBD1. The germline V gene encodes CDR1 MNHNS and CDR2 SASEGT. Losses at the gene ends were 5 bases for V and 3 bases for J; bases not matched to a gene: 13. The CDR3 contains 16 residues. Here the CDR3 DNA reads TGTGCCAGCAGTAGTCCCCACCGGGACAGTTTCTACGAGCAGTACTTC. This encodes CASSSPHRDSFYEQYF.

V and J are TRBV3-1 and TRBJ2-2; D might be TRBD1 or TRBD2, each matching 5 bases. Between the trimmed V and J ends, which lost 3 bases and 8 bases, there was a span of 13 bases. There are 14 residues in the CDR3. The germline V gene encodes CDR1 LGHDT and CDR2 YNNKEL (reference sequence). The CDR3 protein is CASSQSLGGGELFF. The CDR3 DNA sequence: TGTGCCAGCAGCCAGTCACTTGGGGGTGGGGAGCTGTTTTTT.

This clonotype appeared many times. This chain joins TRBV3-1 and TRBJ2-7; 9 nucleotides agree with TRBD2. The CDR3 sequence is 16 residues long. J gave up 5 bases and V 0 bases, and 8 bases lay outside the gene matches. Germline values: CDR1 LGHDT, CDR2 YNNKEL (reference sequence). Here the CDR3 reads CASSQDLTSGYNEQYF. As DNA, the CDR3 is TGTGCCAGCAGCCAAGATCTAACTAGCGGGTACAACGAGCAGTACTTC.

The chain uses TRBV4-1 and TRBJ1-5; D is unresolved. Trimming left V 2 bases short and J 6 bases short, with 14 bases between. CDR1 and CDR2 (germline): MGHRA, YSYEKL. The CDR3 is made up of 15 amino acids. In nucleotides, the CDR3 is TGCGCCAGCAGCCAAAATGGGGTTGGCGGTCAGCCCCAGCATTTT. It specifies CASSQNGVGGQPQHF.

This clonotype was counted ten times or more. Germline and junction disagree at one end, which may indicate a read error. In DNA, the CDR3 is TGCGCCAGCAGCCCGGGACTTCAAGAGACCCAGTACTTC. It is translated as CASSPGLQETQYF. The chain joins TRBV12-3 or TRBV12-4 to TRBJ2-5, with D possibly TRBD2 on 6 matching bases. This CDR3 contains 13 residues.

In this sample, this clonotype turned up many times. In DNA form, the CDR3 reads TGTGCCAGCAGCGCCTCCGGGGCCAACACTGAAGCTTTCTTT. This encodes CASSASGANTEAFF. The chain joins TRBV12-3 or TRBV12-4 to TRBJ1-1, with D perhaps matching TRBD1 (5 bases). The CDR3 is 14 residues long. Trimming pared 6 bases from V and 2 bases from J, leaving 13 bases between.

The chain links TRBV5-1 to TRBJ1-2; D perhaps matches TRBD1 (6 bases). Trimming cost V 5 bases and J 4 bases, with 21 bases left between them. Germline CDR1 SGHRS, CDR2 YFSETQ. CDR3 size: 16 residues. The CDR3 DNA follows: TGCGCCAGCAGAAGTCGAAGGGGACACCTCTCCTATGGCTACACCTTC. Amino acid sequence: CASRSRRGHLSYGYTF. The whole variable domain, remainder taken from reference TRBV5-1 and TRBJ1-2, is KAGVTQTPRYLIKTRGQQVTLSCSPISGHRSVSWYQQTPGQGLQFLFEYFSETQRNKGNFPGRFSGRQFSNSRSEMNVSTLELGDSALYLCASRSRRGHLSYGYTFGSGTRLTVV.

The V gene is TRBV20-1, the J gene TRBJ1-1, with D maybe TRBD1 (6 bases). The V and J ends lost 5 bases and 0 bases respectively, with 16 bases between them. Germline CDR1 and CDR2: DFQATT and SNEGSKA (reference sequence). The CDR3 spans 15 residues. The CDR3 DNA sequence: TGCAGTGCTCGTCTTTACAGGGTAATGAACACTGAAGCTTTCTTT. It encodes CSARLYRVMNTEAFF.

V gene TRBV4-1 combines with J gene TRBJ2-7, with D possibly matching TRBD1 (5 bases). Deletions cut 0 bases from V and 3 bases from J, with 9 bases between. The CDR3 length is 14 residues. Germline V CDR1 and CDR2: MGHRA, YSYEKL. CDR3 DNA: TGCGCCAGCAGCCAAGAAAGGGGTGGCTACGAGCAGTACTTC. It yields the protein CASSQERGGYEQYF.

The chain couples TRBV20-1 to TRBJ2-1, with TRBD1 matching over 7 bases. V lost 4 bases to trimming and J lost 3 bases; unmatched junction nucleotides: 12. The CDR3 has 16 residues. Germline values: CDR1 DFQATT, CDR2 SNEGSKA (reference sequence). The CDR3 loop reads CSAISWEGGVYNEQFF. In nucleotides, the CDR3 is TGCAGTGCTATTAGTTGGGAAGGGGGCGTCTACAATGAGCAGTTCTTC.